These T cell receptor beta chains were read from a single sample in a study of T cell repertoires in aging, cancer and after chemotherapy. TCRdb reprocessed the multiplex PCR reads via MiXCR and lists one record per CDR3 protein. The table has 10,000 to 15,000 distinct CDR3 sequences, 25% to 30% seen once. The sequencing sample was made of blood. These TCRs come from a human donor with a blood cancer. Both conserved end residues are part of each CDR3. D genes are given only for firm matches. Clone size, where shown, is once, few, many, or a class for clones that have expanded.

CDR3aa,CDR3nt,j_gene,d_gene,v_gene,abundance
CASSLGLQRQETQYF,TGTGCCAGCAGTTTAGGTCTTCAGAGACAAGAGACCCAGTACTTC,TRBJ2-5,-,TRBV12-3/TRBV12-4,few
CASSFRLESIRGQFF,TGTGCCAGCAGTTTCAGGTTGGAAAGTATCAGGGGGCAGTTCTTC,TRBJ2-1,-,TRBV27,medium-sized
CASSLIVSSDTQYF,TGTGCCAGCAGCTTAATCGTCAGCTCAGATACGCAGTATTTT,TRBJ2-3,-,TRBV7-3,-
CSVEEGEGTGELFF,TGCAGCGTTGAAGAGGGAGAGGGGACCGGGGAGCTGTTTTTT,TRBJ2-2,-,TRBV29-1,medium-sized
CASSIFSLFGETQYF,TGTGCCAGTAGTATTTTCTCTCTGTTTGGAGAGACCCAGTACTTC,TRBJ2-5,-,TRBV19,medium-sized
CASSLFMNTEAFF,TGCGCCAGCAGCTTGTTCATGAACACTGAAGCTTTCTTT,TRBJ1-1,-,TRBV5-1,-
CASSQTSGRWDEQFF,TGTGCCAGCAGCCAAACGAGCGGGAGGTGGGATGAGCAGTTCTTC,TRBJ2-1,TRBD2,TRBV6-2/TRBV6-3,-
CAWDKGLHNEQFF,TGTGCCTGGGACAAGGGACTTCACAATGAGCAGTTCTTC,TRBJ2-1,-,TRBV30,medium-sized
CASSMPGISYEQYF,TGTGCCAGTAGTATGCCAGGAATCTCCTACGAGCAGTACTTC,TRBJ2-7,-,TRBV19,-
CAHSGGAAETQYF,TGTGCACATAGCGGGGGGGCAGCAGAGACCCAGTACTTC,TRBJ2-5,TRBD2,TRBV30,medium-sized
CASSYDGGPYNEQFF,TGTGCCAGCAGTTACGACGGGGGACCCTACAATGAGCAGTTCTTC,TRBJ2-1,-,TRBV6-2/TRBV6-3,few
CASSLLRSYEQYF,TGTGCCAGCAGTTTACTCCGTTCCTACGAGCAGTACTTC,TRBJ2-7,-,TRBV27,-
CSARDLFTGELFF,TGCAGTGCTAGAGATCTATTTACCGGGGAGCTGTTTTTT,TRBJ2-2,-,TRBV20-1,-
CASSLERTGGDEQFF,TGCGCCAGCAGCTTGGAAAGGACAGGGGGCGATGAGCAGTTCTTC,TRBJ2-1,TRBD1,TRBV5-6,-
CASSLKVTNYEQYF,TGTGCCAGCAGCTTAAAAGTGACAAACTACGAGCAGTACTTC,TRBJ2-7,-,TRBV13,medium-sized